The 22 T cell receptor beta chains listed next were all sequenced from one sample in a study of shared clonotypes between healthy human individuals. TCRdb keeps only in-frame clones here, not all; method: immunoSEQ multiplex PCR. The sample consists of 550,000 to 850,000 clones, 72% of them appearing once. The sequencing sample was made of memory CD4+ T cells sorted from blood. As to subset: CD45RA-negative fraction. The receptors derive from a woman in her twenties or thirties in good health.

On this clone: Just one base apart from a much larger clone, this may be a read error. At the DNA level, this CDR3 is encoded by other sequences in the same sample as well. The gene calls are TRBV9 and TRBJ1-3, with 8 bases that match TRBD1. CDR1 and CDR2 from the germline V gene are SGDLS and YYNGEE. The CDR3 contains 14 residues. V lost 3 bases to trimming and J lost 1 base; unmatched junction nucleotides: 0. As DNA, the CDR3 is TGTGCCAGCAGCGGACAGGGGTCTGGAAACACCATATATTTT. Protein sequence: CASSGQGSGNTIYF.

The V gene is TRBV5-1, the J gene TRBJ2-5; a possible D gene is TRBD1 (6 bases). CDR3 length: 14 amino acids. V lost 4 bases, J lost 4 bases, and 14 bases lay in between. Germline V lookup: CDR1 SGHRS, CDR2 YFSETQ. The CDR3 DNA reads TGCGCCAGCAGCCAAACAGGGAGAGGAGAGACCCAGTACTTC. This sequence encodes CASSQTGRGETQYF.

The chain couples TRBV19 to TRBJ1-3, with D tentatively TRBD1 (6 bases). Trimming took 8 bases from V and 2 from J, leaving 16 bases between them. The CDR3 sequence is 15 residues long. Germline V gene sequence: CDR1 LNHDA, CDR2 SQIVND (reference sequence). The CDR3 is CASSGTGGAGNTIYF. The CDR3 bases are TGTGCCAGTTCAGGCACGGGGGGCGCTGGAAACACCATATATTTT.

The chain carries TRBV30 and TRBJ1-3; no firm D call. The CDR3 extends over 19 amino acids. CDR1 GTSNPN and CDR2 SVGIG come from the germline V gene (reference sequence). Between the trimmed V and J ends, which lost 0 bases and 0 bases, there was a span of 21 bases. The CDR3 DNA reads as TGTGCCTGGAGTGTACCCTTTCAGGCAGGACCGAGCTCTGGAAACACCATATATTTT. Amino acids: CAWSVPFQAGPSSGNTIYF.

CDR3 in DNA: TGTGCCAGCAGCCCCCCGGGACAGGGGAGGTCACCCCTCCACTTT. Amino acid sequence: CASSPPGQGRSPLHF. The chain recombines TRBV5-6 with TRBJ1-6; 10 bases match TRBD1. Trimming removed 4 bases from V and 10 bases from J; junction bases left unmatched: 8. This CDR3 region has 15 residues. The germline V gene has CDR1 SGHDT and CDR2 YYEEEE.

A few counts support this clone. The chain joins TRBV29-1 to TRBJ2-5; 7 bases agree with TRBD1. Germline values: CDR1 SQVTM, CDR2 ANQGSEA. J gave up 5 bases and V 0 bases, and 9 bases lay outside the gene matches. CDR3 length equals 15 residues. The CDR3 sequence: CSVEDHEGARETQYF. In DNA, the CDR3 is TGCAGCGTTGAAGATCATGAGGGGGCCCGGGAGACCCAGTACTTC. The variable domain in full, completed from reference TRBV29-1 and TRBJ2-5, reads SAVISQKPSRDICQRGTSLTIQCQVDSQVTMMFWYRQQPGQSLTLIATANQGSEATYESGFVIDKFPISRPNLTFSTLTVSNMSPEDSSIYLCSVEDHEGARETQYFGPGTRLLVL.

This clone was seen only once. The chain joins TRBV6-1 to TRBJ2-3, with 9 bases matching TRBD1. Germline assignment: CDR1 MNHNS and CDR2 SASEGT. With V trimmed by 7 bases and J by 1 base, 3 bases remained unmatched. This CDR3 has 14 residues. Here the CDR3 reads CASKRDRGTDTQYF. The DNA for the CDR3 is TGTGCCAGCAAGCGGGACAGGGGCACAGATACGCAGTATTTT.

The V gene is TRBV18, the J gene TRBJ2-7, with 7 bases lining up with TRBD1. Trimming at V came to 3 bases and at J to 0 bases, leaving 11 bases not matched to a gene. This CDR3 has 17 amino acids. Germline V gives CDR1 KGHSH, CDR2 LQKENI. The CDR3 loop reads CASSPSSGTALSYEQYF. CDR3 DNA: TGTGCCAGCTCACCCAGCTCCGGGACAGCTCTCTCCTACGAGCAGTACTTC.

The chain carries TRBV11-2 and TRBJ1-1, with D unclear. V dropped 4 bases and J dropped 7 bases, with 13 bases sitting between them. Germline CDR1 reads SGHAT; CDR2 reads FQNNGV. This CDR3 contains 13 residues. The CDR3 loop is CASSSHHGFEAFF. The CDR3 nucleotides are TGTGCCAGCAGCTCCCACCACGGGTTTGAAGCTTTCTTT.

The chain joins TRBV27 to TRBJ1-5, with a weak D call TRBD1 (6 bases). The CDR3 loop spans 15 amino acids. Germline V gives CDR1 MNHEY, CDR2 SMNVEV (reference sequence). V lost 3 bases to trimming and J lost 2 bases, with 11 bases between them. CDR3 DNA: TGTGCCAGCAGTTTTGGGGGGGGCCGCAATCAGCCCCAGCATTTT. This encodes CASSFGGGRNQPQHF.

The rearrangement joins TRBV4-2 to TRBJ2-5; no firm D call. Germline V lookup: CDR1 LGHNA, CDR2 YNFKEQ. The V end lost 0 bases, the J end lost 0 bases, and 8 bases lay between the germline ends. The CDR3 spans 15 residues. Here the CDR3 DNA reads TGTGCCAGCAGCCAAGATTCCTCCCACCAAGAGACCCAGTACTTC. Amino acid sequence: CASSQDSSHQETQYF.

This clone was detected once. V and J are TRBV29-1 and TRBJ2-6; 11 positions match TRBD1. Germline V gives CDR1 SQVTM, CDR2 ANQGSEA. The CDR3 has 16 amino acids. The V gene end was trimmed by 6 bases and the J gene end by 0 bases; junction bases not matched to a gene: 4. The CDR3 protein is CSVWDRGYSGANVLTF. The CDR3 DNA is TGCAGCGTCTGGGACAGGGGGTACTCTGGGGCCAACGTCCTGACTTTC.

This clone showed up many times. The chain employs TRBV2 and TRBJ2-7, with D possibly matching TRBD1 (6 bases). Trimming cost V 3 bases and J 0 bases, with 9 bases left between them. Looked up from germline, CDR1 is SNHLY and CDR2 is FYNNEI. The CDR3 loop spans 14 amino acids. The CDR3 reads CASSEGHHSYEQYF. The CDR3 nucleotides are TGTGCCAGCAGTGAGGGACACCACTCCTACGAGCAGTACTTC.

The rearrangement joins TRBV5-1 to TRBJ2-2; D not resolved. V was pared by 4 bases and J by 0 bases, with 10 bases between. This CDR3 comprises 15 residues. Germline assignment: CDR1 SGHRS and CDR2 YFSETQ. Here the CDR3 DNA reads TGCGCCAGCAGCCTCGGGCCTGCGAACACCGGGGAGCTGTTTTTT. Encoded protein: CASSLGPANTGELFF.

The gene calls are TRBV29-1 and TRBJ1-5, with 8 bases fitting TRBD1. V dropped 6 bases and J dropped 4; count of bases not matched to a gene: 14. CDR3 length equals 16 residues. The germline V gene encodes CDR1 SQVTM and CDR2 ANQGSEA. The CDR3 loop is CSVVLSGTGPNQPQHF. The CDR3 DNA is TGCAGCGTAGTCCTTTCCGGGACAGGTCCGAATCAGCCCCAGCATTTT.

This clone was counted only a few times. V is TRBV6-4 and J is TRBJ2-1, with D possibly being TRBD1 (6 bases). The V and J ends lost 3 bases and 0 bases respectively, with 12 bases between them. Germline CDR1 and CDR2: MRHNA and SNTAGT. The CDR3 covers 16 residues. Here the CDR3 DNA reads TGTGCCAGCAGTGAACAGGGTTTGAGCTCCTACAATGAGCAGTTCTTC. Residues: CASSEQGLSSYNEQFF.

This chain uses TRBV2 with TRBJ2-3; TRBD1 aligns across 7 bases. Germline V gives CDR1 SNHLY, CDR2 FYNNEI. CDR3 length equals 15 residues. Trimming cost V 2 bases and J 1 base; bases outside gene matches: 3. CDR3 residues: CASSELQGGTDTQYF. The CDR3 coding sequence is TGTGCCAGCAGTGAACTCCAGGGGGGCACAGATACGCAGTATTTT.

This clone was picked up a small number of times. The CDR3 nucleotides read TGTGCCAGCAGCTGGGGGCTAGCGGGATGGTTCTTC. It specifies CASSWGLAGWFF. The chain recombines TRBV5-6 with TRBJ2-1, with 9 bases identical to TRBD2. The CDR3 consists of 12 residues. After removal of 3 bases from V and 15 bases from J, the junction contained 7 bases not matched to a gene. Germline CDR1 SGHDT, CDR2 YYEEEE.

The table lists this clone with a few counts. This sample includes further DNA sequences coding for the same CDR3. The V and J genes are TRBV7-9 and TRBJ1-5; possible D gene TRBD1, 6 bases. The CDR3 is made up of 14 amino acids. V dropped 5 bases and J dropped 2 bases, with 10 bases sitting between them. The V gene's germline CDR1 is SEHNR and CDR2 FQNEAQ (reference sequence). CDR3 sequence: CASSLSGGNQPQHF. CDR3 DNA sequence: TGTGCCAGCAGCCTGTCAGGGGGCAATCAGCCCCAGCATTTT.

The chain couples TRBV11-2 to TRBJ2-3; D is uncertain. Germline V gives CDR1 SGHAT, CDR2 FQNNGV. V gave up 1 base and J gave up 2 bases, with 7 bases separating them. CDR3 size: 14 residues. The CDR3 bases are TGTGCCAGCAGCTTAGCCCTCTTCACAGATACGCAGTATTTT. Its translation: CASSLALFTDTQYF.

The rearrangement uses TRBV7-2 and TRBJ2-1, with 11 bases fitting TRBD2. CDR1 SGHTA and CDR2 FQGNSA come from the germline V gene. The CDR3 is 15 amino acids. J lost 9 bases, V lost 1 base, and 5 bases had no gene match. The CDR3 sequence is CASSLEGTSGSEQFF. The CDR3, as DNA: TGTGCCAGCAGCTTAGAGGGGACTAGCGGAAGTGAGCAGTTCTTC.

This clone has only a few counts. The chain uses TRBV28 and TRBJ2-7; D perhaps matches TRBD2 (5 bases). The germline V gene encodes CDR1 MDHEN and CDR2 SYDVKM. V was shortened by 8 bases and J by 4 bases, with 12 bases between the two germline ends. The CDR3 is 12 amino acids. CDR3 loop: CASGGGSYEQYF. In DNA form, the CDR3 reads TGTGCCAGCGGCGGCGGGTCTTACGAGCAGTACTTC.